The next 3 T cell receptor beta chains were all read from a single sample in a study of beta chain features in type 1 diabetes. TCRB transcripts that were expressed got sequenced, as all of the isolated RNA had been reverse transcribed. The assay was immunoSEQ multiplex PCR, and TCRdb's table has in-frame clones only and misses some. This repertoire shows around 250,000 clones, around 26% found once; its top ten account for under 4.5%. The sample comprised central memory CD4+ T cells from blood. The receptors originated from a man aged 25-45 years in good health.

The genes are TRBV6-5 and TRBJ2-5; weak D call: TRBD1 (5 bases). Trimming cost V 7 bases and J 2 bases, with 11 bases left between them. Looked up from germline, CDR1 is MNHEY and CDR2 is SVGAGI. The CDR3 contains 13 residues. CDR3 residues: CASTQGGQETQYF. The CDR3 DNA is TGTGCCAGCACTCAGGGTGGGCAAGAGACCCAGTACTTC.

DNA of the CDR3: TGTGCCAGCAGCTCTGGACAGGGTGTCTTAGCTTTCTTT. Protein product: CASSSGQGVLAFF. The chain is built from TRBV7-2 and TRBJ1-1; 8 bases align to TRBD1. CDR3 length equals 13 residues. V lost 4 bases, J lost 10 bases, and 8 bases stayed unmatched. Germline V gene lookup returns CDR1 SGHTA and CDR2 FQGNSA.

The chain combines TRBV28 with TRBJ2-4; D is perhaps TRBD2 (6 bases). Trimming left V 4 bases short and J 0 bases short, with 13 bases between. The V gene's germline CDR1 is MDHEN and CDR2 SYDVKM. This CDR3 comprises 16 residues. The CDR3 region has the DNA TGTGCCAGCAGTTCTAGCCCGGGACTAGCCAAAAACATTCAGTACTTC. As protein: CASSSSPGLAKNIQYF.